The sequence of this T cell receptor (beta chain) was determined in a study of cytomegalovirus exposure and HLA in healthy donors. Background on the study: The same platform as the 666 first-cohort repertoires was used for the 100 to 150 validation repertoires, a later analysis reported.

The J segment lost 2 bases and the V segment lost 3 bases, leaving 5 bases of the junction unmatched. The CDR3 totals 15 residues. Germline V gene data show CDR1 as SGHVS and CDR2 as FNYEAQ. This clone was observed a single time. The method was immunoSEQ multiplex PCR; TCRdb's version includes in-frame clones alone and lacks a portion of them. The sample lists about 50,000 clones; about 90% were seen once. This sequence was found in a woman aged 25 to 39 in good health and CMV-seronegative. The V gene is TRBV7-6, the J gene TRBJ2-5; 8 bases align to TRBD2. The source material was PBMCs. The CDR3 protein is CASSLVLAAQETQYF. The CDR3 nucleotides are TGTGCCAGCAGCTTGGTACTAGCGGCTCAAGAGACCCAGTACTTC.